This TCR beta chain was captured in a study of T cells in tuberculosis. About the research overall: A South African cohort included IGRA-negative adolescents, latently infected IGRA-positive adolescents and adults with active tuberculosis.

V lost 5 bases and J lost 4, with 8 bases in between. The CDR3 spans 12 residues. Germline CDR1 reads SGHAT; CDR2 reads FQNNGV. Findings of the study overall: The TCR-beta difference was not significant; alpha differences partly reflected length.

Details on this clone: Antigen specificity is unknown.

TCRdb's copy holds only in-frame clones and misses some; the assay was immunoSEQ multiplex PCR. The table records 20,000 to 25,000 clones, approximately 90% of them present only once. The source is a donor aged 10-35 years with latent tuberculosis or without tuberculosis infection. Sequencing was carried out using PBMCs. V is TRBV11-2 and J is TRBJ2-5; no clear D. The CDR3: CASSQARETQYF. The CDR3 DNA is TGTGCCAGCAGCCAAGCTAGAGAGACCCAGTACTTC.